This T cell receptor (beta chain) is drawn from a study of blood T cell repertoires in COVID-19. Study as a whole: Samples came from the United States, Italy and Spain, spanning acute and convalescent COVID-19. T cells, B-cell-depleted T cells, or PBMCs supplied cDNA or gDNA.

Authors' analysis steps: Amplification with reference gene primers provided the estimates of nucleated cell counts. Clones were read by immunoSEQ multiplex PCR, and TCRdb kept only the in-frame ones, dropping some. The V and J calls and the clone size are those of that table, but D and trimming were determined from the DNA. The sample has 45,000 to 60,000 clones, 91% seen once. V lost 3 bases and J lost 8; bases outside the gene matches: 15. Germline values: CDR1 DFQATT, CDR2 SNEGSKA (reference sequence). The CDR3 is made up of 15 amino acids. The sample was peripheral blood. This sequence joins TRBV20-1 and TRBJ1-2; TRBD1 matches at 7 bases. This sequence originates from a middle-aged man with acute or convalescent COVID-19. The CDR3 nucleotides read TGCAGTGCTAGTACTTCCGGGACAGTTTATGAAGGCTACACCTTC. It codes for CSASTSGTVYEGYTF.